This paragraph covers one T cell receptor beta chain sequence. Antigen: not known. This record belongs to a study of cytomegalovirus exposure and HLA in healthy donors. Study-wide findings and caveats: Later analysis indicated greater clonal expansion among HLA-associated TCR beta chains than among equally common other chains. When analyzed later, a missense DCLRE1C variant was found to be linked to TCR beta V- and J-gene trimming.

PCR involved 60 Vbeta and 13 Jbeta primers. Some clones are missing from TCRdb's copy, which holds only in-frame ones; the method was immunoSEQ multiplex PCR. This listing includes about 110,000 clones. Per germline, CDR1 SGDLS and CDR2 YYNGEE. The CDR3 has 14 amino acids. Trimming removed 4 bases from V and 9 bases from J, with 17 bases in between. The chain joins TRBV9 to TRBJ1-5; D ambiguous. The sequence was obtained from a man aged 40-49 years in good health and CMV-seropositive. The sample was PBMCs. CDR3 sequence reads: CASSPSTGQVPQHF. The DNA of the CDR3 is TGTGCCAGCAGCCCCTCGACCGGTCAGGTGCCCCAGCATTTT. The full variable domain, completed using reference TRBV9 and TRBJ1-5, is DSGVTQTPKHLITATGQRVTLRCSPRSGDLSVYWYQQSLDQGLQFLIQYYNGEERAKGNILERFSAQQFPDLHSELNLSSLELGDSALYFCASSPSTGQVPQHFGDGTRLSIL.